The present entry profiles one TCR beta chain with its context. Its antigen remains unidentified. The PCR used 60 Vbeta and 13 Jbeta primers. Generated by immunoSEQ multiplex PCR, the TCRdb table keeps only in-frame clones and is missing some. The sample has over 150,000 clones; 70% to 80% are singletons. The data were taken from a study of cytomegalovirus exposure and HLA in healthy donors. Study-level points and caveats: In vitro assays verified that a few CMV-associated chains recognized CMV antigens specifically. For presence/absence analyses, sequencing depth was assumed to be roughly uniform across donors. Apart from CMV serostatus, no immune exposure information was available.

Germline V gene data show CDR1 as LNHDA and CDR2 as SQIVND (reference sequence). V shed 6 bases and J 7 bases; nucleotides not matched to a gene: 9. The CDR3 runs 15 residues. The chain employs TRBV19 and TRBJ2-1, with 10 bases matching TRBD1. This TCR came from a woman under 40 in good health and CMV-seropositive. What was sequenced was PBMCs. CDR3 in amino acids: CASSTGTGVGNEQFF. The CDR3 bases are TGTGCCAGTAGCACCGGGACAGGGGTGGGGAATGAGCAGTTCTTC.